Here is one TCR beta chain with its context. Antigen: not known. Per the germline V gene, CDR1 is MNHEY and CDR2 is SMNVEV (reference sequence). The CDR3 contains 11 residues. With 6 bases removed from V and 8 bases from J, the gap between germline ends came to 10 bases. These data are taken from a study of T cell responses to AZD1222 COVID-19 vaccine. As for the study in general: Second-dose intervals of approximately 4 or approximately 12 weeks were pooled. Study-wide results and limits: Mapped onto spike, vaccine-associated CD4 TCRs spanned it and were dominant at 160-218 and 743-854. Per reports, nearly half of all spike-specific TCRs target regions that are unmutated in variants.

Clones were sequenced by immunoSEQ multiplex PCR, and TCRdb holds only the in-frame ones, with some missing. In the table there are approximately 60,000 clones, approximately 83% of which are singletons. The sequencing here drew on peripheral blood, taken on day 0 of AZD1222 vaccination. The chain joins TRBV27 to TRBJ1-2, with D possibly matching TRBD1 (5 bases). The receptor was isolated from an adult in good health. The CDR3 bases are TGTGCCAGCAGGGGGGTTCGAGGCTACACCTTC. Translating it yields CASRGVRGYTF.